The entry below gives a single T cell receptor beta chain sequence along with its context. Antigen specificity is unknown. In germline, CDR1 is MNHEY, CDR2 SVGAGI. The trim removed 5 bases at V and 7 bases at J, leaving 8 bases unmatched. The CDR3 is made up of 14 amino acids. A multiplex PCR was run with 60 Vbeta primers and 13 Jbeta primers. Libraries were prepared by immunoSEQ multiplex PCR; TCRdb keeps only in-frame clonotypes and omits some of them. The sample lists roughly 74,000 clones, roughly 79% occurring once. This sample was taken from a study of cytomegalovirus exposure and HLA in healthy donors. Looking at the study overall: Of 300 to 500 genotyped donors, around 80% grouped in the Caucasian-associated ancestry cluster.

Findings of the study overall: The study assumed roughly uniform donor sequencing depth for presence/absence analyses. Accurate predictions that matched the HLA-A and HLA-B alleles of most subjects were reportedly made from TCR beta sequences. Later analysis identified a missense DCLRE1C variant that was linked to TCR beta V- and J-gene trimming.

The chain combines TRBV6-5 with TRBJ1-5, with TRBD1 identical over 7 bases. Sequencing used PBMCs. This sequence was found in a man aged 40-49 years in good health and CMV-seronegative. The CDR3 DNA is TGTGCCAGCAGTGTAAGGGGGCTTGGGCAGCCCCAGCATTTT. Translation gives CASSVRGLGQPQHF.